The rows below give T cell receptor beta chains drawn from one sample of a study of prognosis after radiotherapy for stage I lung cancer. TCRdb reprocessed the multiplex PCR reads via MiXCR and lists one record per CDR3 protein. The sample has some 13,000 distinct CDR3 sequences, roughly 38% seen once; the top ten hold around two fifths. The source material was PBMCs, sampled before or after stereotactic body radiation therapy (not recorded which). These receptors were obtained from a donor over 45 with non-small cell lung cancer. Each CDR3 is given with its conserved first and last residue. D genes are given only for firm matches. Only some rows state a clone size, as once, few, many or a class for expanded clones.

J gene: TRBJ1-2
D gene: .
clone size: many
V gene: TRBV19
CDR3 protein: CASSTTTSLPGYTF
CDR3 DNA: TGTGCCAGTAGTACGACCACCTCACTCCCTGGCTACACCTTC

J gene: TRBJ1-2
D gene: .
clone size: .
V gene: TRBV20-1
CDR3 protein: CGARTLRCYTF
CDR3 DNA: TGCGGTGCTAGAACCCTCAGGTGCTACACCTTC

J gene: TRBJ2-5
D gene: .
clone size: many
V gene: TRBV7-8
CDR3 protein: CASSYGALGQETQYF
CDR3 DNA: TGTGCCAGCAGTTATGGGGCGTTAGGGCAAGAGACCCAGTACTTC

J gene: TRBJ1-1
D gene: .
clone size: many
V gene: TRBV7-6
CDR3 protein: CASRRQTEGTEAFF
CDR3 DNA: TGTGCCAGCAGGCGGCAGACAGAGGGGACTGAAGCTTTCTTT

J gene: TRBJ2-7
D gene: .
clone size: once
V gene: TRBV6-5
CDR3 protein: CASSYATEIRGRLVYEQYF
CDR3 DNA: TGTGCCAGCAGTTACGCAACAGAAATTCGAGGAAGACTAGTGTACGAGCAGTACTTC

J gene: TRBJ2-3
D gene: TRBD2
clone size: medium-sized
V gene: TRBV28
CDR3 protein: CASRSPSGEGTDTQYF
CDR3 DNA: TGTGCCAGCAGGAGCCCGTCGGGGGAGGGAACAGATACGCAGTATTTT

J gene: TRBJ1-5
D gene: TRBD1
clone size: many
V gene: TRBV28
CDR3 protein: CASSRDSGVSNQPQHF
CDR3 DNA: TGTGCCAGCAGCCGGGACAGTGGGGTTAGCAATCAGCCCCAGCATTTT

J gene: TRBJ1-2
D gene: .
clone size: .
V gene: TRBV5-4
CDR3 protein: CANSVEAGPLGCYTF
CDR3 DNA: TGTGCCAACAGCGTAGAGGCGGGCCCCCTGGGGTGCTACACCTTC

J gene: TRBJ1-1
D gene: .
clone size: .
V gene: TRBV12-3/TRBV12-4
CDR3 protein: CASSLVRDTMNTEAFF
CDR3 DNA: TGTGCCAGCAGTTTAGTGCGGGATACGATGAACACTGAAGCTTTCTTT

J gene: TRBJ1-2
D gene: .
clone size: .
V gene: TRBV9
CDR3 protein: CASSVGQLGGYAF
CDR3 DNA: TGTGCAAGCAGCGTAGGTCAGTTAGGTGGCTACGCCTTC

J gene: TRBJ1-2
D gene: .
clone size: many
V gene: TRBV12-3/TRBV12-4
CDR3 protein: CASSLEGINYGYTF
CDR3 DNA: TGTGCCAGCAGTTTGGAGGGAATCAACTATGGCTACACCTTC

J gene: TRBJ2-1
D gene: .
clone size: many
V gene: TRBV30
CDR3 protein: CAWTGRNGNEQFF
CDR3 DNA: TGTGCCTGGACTGGAAGGAACGGCAATGAGCAGTTCTTC

J gene: TRBJ2-2
D gene: .
clone size: .
V gene: TRBV29-1
CDR3 protein: CSVEDGGNTVELFF
CDR3 DNA: TGCAGCGTTGAAGATGGGGGGAACACCGTGGAGCTGTTTTTT

J gene: TRBJ2-3
D gene: .
clone size: .
V gene: TRBV20-1
CDR3 protein: CSEDPSTDAQYF
CDR3 DNA: TGCAGTGAGGACCCGAGCACAGATGCGCAGTATTTT

J gene: TRBJ2-7
D gene: .
clone size: many
V gene: TRBV4-2
CDR3 protein: CASSRNLEAEQYF
CDR3 DNA: TGCGCCAGCAGCCGGAACCTAGAGGCCGAGCAGTACTTC

J gene: TRBJ2-1
D gene: TRBD2
clone size: .
V gene: TRBV11-2
CDR3 protein: CASSLDRGLAGYEYFF
CDR3 DNA: TGTGCCAGCAGCTTAGATCGGGGACTAGCGGGCTATGAGTACTTCTTC

J gene: TRBJ2-3
D gene: TRBD2
clone size: .
V gene: TRBV7-9
CDR3 protein: CASSGGLAGRANTKYF
CDR3 DNA: TGTGCCAGCAGCGGAGGACTAGCGGGACGCGCAAATACGAAGTATTTT

J gene: TRBJ1-6
D gene: .
clone size: medium-sized
V gene: TRBV6-1
CDR3 protein: CASIVGGDYNSPLHF
CDR3 DNA: TGTGCCAGCATCGTTGGAGGGGACTATAATTCACCCCTCCACTTT

J gene: TRBJ1-6
D gene: .
clone size: medium-sized
V gene: TRBV27
CDR3 protein: CASTLGGGNSPLHF
CDR3 DNA: TGTGCCAGCACACTTGGAGGGGGAAATTCACCCCTCCACTTT

J gene: TRBJ2-7
D gene: TRBD1
clone size: many
V gene: TRBV25-1
CDR3 protein: CASSSTGGKYEQYF
CDR3 DNA: TGTGCCAGCAGTTCCACAGGGGGCAAATACGAGCAGTACTTC

J gene: TRBJ1-1
D gene: .
clone size: many
V gene: TRBV4-2
CDR3 protein: CASSGEGDTEAFF
CDR3 DNA: TGTGCCAGCAGCGGGGAGGGGGACACTGAAGCTTTCTTT

J gene: TRBJ2-3
D gene: TRBD1
clone size: many
V gene: TRBV25-1
CDR3 protein: CASSRQGSFTDTQYF
CDR3 DNA: TGTGCCAGCAGTAGACAGGGTTCTTTCACAGATACGCAGTATTTT

J gene: TRBJ1-4
D gene: .
clone size: many
V gene: TRBV2
CDR3 protein: CASVRDGQNEKLFF
CDR3 DNA: TGTGCCAGCGTTAGGGACGGCCAGAATGAAAAACTGTTTTTT

J gene: TRBJ2-7
D gene: .
clone size: .
V gene: TRBV20-1
CDR3 protein: CSARDPRALSSYEQYF
CDR3 DNA: TGTAGTGCTAGAGATCCGAGGGCACTGAGTTCCTACGAGCAGTACTTC

J gene: TRBJ2-1
D gene: TRBD2
clone size: many
V gene: TRBV5-1
CDR3 protein: CASSPRGGSGNEQFF
CDR3 DNA: TGCGCCAGCAGCCCTCGGGGCGGGAGTGGGAATGAGCAGTTCTTC

J gene: TRBJ2-7
D gene: TRBD2
clone size: .
V gene: TRBV19
CDR3 protein: CASSKPSGDYEQYF
CDR3 DNA: TGTGCCAGTAGTAAGCCTAGCGGCGACTACGAGCAGTACTTC

J gene: TRBJ2-1
D gene: TRBD1
clone size: .
V gene: TRBV7-6
CDR3 protein: CASSLGGQGRDEQFF
CDR3 DNA: TGTGCCAGCAGCTTAGGAGGACAGGGGAGAGATGAGCAGTTCTTC

J gene: TRBJ2-7
D gene: .
clone size: many
V gene: TRBV24-1
CDR3 protein: CATSPSAEHGEQYF
CDR3 DNA: TGTGCCACCAGTCCTTCGGCAGAGCACGGGGAGCAGTACTTC

J gene: TRBJ1-2
D gene: .
clone size: many
V gene: TRBV6-2/TRBV6-3
CDR3 protein: CASSYSAPPGSPYGYTF
CDR3 DNA: TGTGCCAGCAGTTACTCTGCCCCCCCGGGGTCCCCCTATGGCTACACCTTC

J gene: TRBJ2-2
D gene: TRBD2
clone size: .
V gene: TRBV19
CDR3 protein: CASSGASGGVWNTGELFF
CDR3 DNA: TGTGCCAGTAGTGGGGCTAGCGGGGGGGTGTGGAACACCGGGGAGCTGTTTTTT

J gene: TRBJ1-1
D gene: .
clone size: many
V gene: TRBV6-1
CDR3 protein: CASSRGDFVTEAFF
CDR3 DNA: TGTGCCAGCTCTAGGGGAGATTTCGTTACTGAAGCTTTCTTT

J gene: TRBJ1-5
D gene: .
clone size: .
V gene: TRBV6-1
CDR3 protein: CASGKDMVEDQPQHF
CDR3 DNA: TGTGCCAGCGGGAAGGACATGGTAGAAGATCAGCCCCAGCATTTC

J gene: TRBJ1-1
D gene: .
clone size: many
V gene: TRBV19
CDR3 protein: CASSGWAGSEAFF
CDR3 DNA: TGTGCCAGTAGTGGATGGGCGGGCAGTGAAGCTTTCTTT

J gene: TRBJ2-3
D gene: .
clone size: .
V gene: TRBV6-1
CDR3 protein: CASSEAWRWDTQYF
CDR3 DNA: TGTGCCAGCAGTGAAGCATGGAGGTGGGATACACAGTATTTT

J gene: TRBJ1-2
D gene: .
clone size: many
V gene: TRBV18
CDR3 protein: CASSPDVYGYTF
CDR3 DNA: TGTGCCAGCTCACCAGACGTCTATGGCTACACCTTC

J gene: TRBJ2-5
D gene: TRBD2
clone size: many
V gene: TRBV27
CDR3 protein: CASSEQGGVLETQYF
CDR3 DNA: TGTGCCAGCAGCGAGCAGGGAGGGGTTCTAGAGACCCAGTACTTC

J gene: TRBJ1-5
D gene: .
clone size: .
V gene: TRBV28
CDR3 protein: CASSFGADMFGNQPQHF
CDR3 DNA: TGTGCCAGCAGCTTCGGCGCTGACATGTTTGGCAATCAGCCCCAGCATTTT

J gene: TRBJ1-6
D gene: .
clone size: .
V gene: TRBV25-1
CDR3 protein: CASSESQAYNSPLHF
CDR3 DNA: TGTGCCAGCAGTGAGTCTCAGGCCTATAATTCACCCCTCCACTTT

J gene: TRBJ2-2
D gene: .
clone size: .
V gene: TRBV27
CDR3 protein: CASSFSTNNGEPFF
CDR3 DNA: TGTGCCAGCAGTTTTTCTACTAACAACGGGGAGCCGTTTTTT

J gene: TRBJ2-2
D gene: .
clone size: medium-sized
V gene: TRBV5-1
CDR3 protein: CASSFQGRGGELFF
CDR3 DNA: TGCGCCAGCAGCTTTCAGGGAAGGGGCGGGGAGCTGTTTTTT

J gene: TRBJ1-2
D gene: TRBD1
clone size: .
V gene: TRBV12-3/TRBV12-4
CDR3 protein: CASSPTRQGARGYTF
CDR3 DNA: TGTGCCAGCAGCCCCACTAGACAGGGGGCTAGGGGCTACACCTTC

J gene: TRBJ2-7
D gene: TRBD2
clone size: .
V gene: TRBV5-1
CDR3 protein: CASSLRPSGATYEQYF
CDR3 DNA: TGCGCCAGCAGCCTCAGGCCTAGCGGGGCGACCTACGAGCAGTACTTC

J gene: TRBJ2-2
D gene: .
clone size: .
V gene: TRBV12-3/TRBV12-4
CDR3 protein: CASSLSEFTGKLLF
CDR3 DNA: TGTGCCAGCAGTTTATCAGAGTTCACCGGGAAGCTGCTTTTT

J gene: TRBJ2-3
D gene: .
clone size: many
V gene: TRBV30
CDR3 protein: CAWSVANTDTQYF
CDR3 DNA: TGTGCCTGGAGTGTAGCTAACACAGATACGCAGTATTTT

J gene: TRBJ2-7
D gene: TRBD1
clone size: medium-sized
V gene: TRBV27
CDR3 protein: CATATGMAHEQYF
CDR3 DNA: TGTGCCACCGCGACAGGGATGGCCCACGAGCAGTACTTC

J gene: TRBJ2-2
D gene: .
clone size: medium-sized
V gene: TRBV6-1
CDR3 protein: CASSEQGPGELFF
CDR3 DNA: TGTGCCAGCAGTGAACAGGGGCCCGGGGAGCTGTTTTTT

J gene: TRBJ1-2
D gene: TRBD1
clone size: medium-sized
V gene: TRBV28
CDR3 protein: CASSLTGYGYTF
CDR3 DNA: TGTGCCAGCAGCCTGACAGGGTATGGCTACACCTTC

J gene: TRBJ2-1
D gene: .
clone size: medium-sized
V gene: TRBV6-1
CDR3 protein: CASSEQSGAYNEQFF
CDR3 DNA: TGTGCCAGCAGTGAACAAAGCGGAGCCTACAATGAGCAGTTCTTC